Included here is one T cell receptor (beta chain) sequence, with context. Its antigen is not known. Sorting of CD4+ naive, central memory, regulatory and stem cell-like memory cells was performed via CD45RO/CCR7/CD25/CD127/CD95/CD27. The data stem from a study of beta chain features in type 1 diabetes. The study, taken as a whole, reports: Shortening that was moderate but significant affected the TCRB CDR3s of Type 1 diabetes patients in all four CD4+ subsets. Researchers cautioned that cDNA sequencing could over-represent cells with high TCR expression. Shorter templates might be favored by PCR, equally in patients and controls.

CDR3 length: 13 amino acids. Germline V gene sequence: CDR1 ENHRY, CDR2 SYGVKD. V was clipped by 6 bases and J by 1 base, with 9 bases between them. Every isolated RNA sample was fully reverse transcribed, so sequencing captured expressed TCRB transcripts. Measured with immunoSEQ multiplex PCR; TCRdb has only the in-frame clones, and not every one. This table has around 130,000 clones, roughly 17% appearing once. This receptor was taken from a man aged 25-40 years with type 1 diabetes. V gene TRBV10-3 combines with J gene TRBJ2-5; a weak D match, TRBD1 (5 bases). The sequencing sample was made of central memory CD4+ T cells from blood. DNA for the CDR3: TGTGCCATCAGGGACACTCTCCAAGAGACCCAGTACTTC. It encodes CAIRDTLQETQYF.